This TCR beta chain was sequenced for a study of OX40 agonist ivuxolimab in advanced cancers. For the study at large: Each patient was given ivuxolimab into a vein every 2 weeks, at 0.01 to 10 mg/kg.

Trimming cost V 11 bases and J 1 base, with 11 bases left between them. There are 12 residues in the CDR3. Germline CDR1 and CDR2: ENHRY and SYGVKD. As regards this clone: Its specificity is unknown.

Findings and caveats of the study: Within 6 weeks, CD4+ and CD8+ blood T cells expanded clonally at 0.1 to 3.0 mg/kg.

Clones were read by immunoSEQ multiplex PCR, and TCRdb kept only the in-frame ones, dropping some. The repertoire consists of more than 11,000 clones, with approximately 80% occurring once and the leading ten covering around 19%. Sampling times: baseline, cycle 4 day 1, cycle 7 day 1. The rearrangement uses TRBV10-3 and TRBJ1-1; D unresolved. The receptor comes from an adult with an advanced solid tumor such as melanoma, head and neck, liver or kidney cancer. The source material was CD4+ or CD8+ T cells sorted from blood, sampled in a trial of the OX40 agonist ivuxolimab. Written as DNA, the CDR3 is TGTGCCCACATGGGGTCGAACACTGAAGCTTTCTTT. It encodes CAHMGSNTEAFF.